The TCR beta chain under discussion was sequenced for a study of T cells in Graves' hyperthyroidism and ophthalmopathy. Overall study findings and caveats: With a median lead of roughly 6.8 months before onset, the model predicted ophthalmopathy. Blood also carried most thyroid clonotypes expanded above 0.001.

What was amplified from RNA transcripts were TCR beta CDR3 regions. A first-round RT-PCR of the TCR CDR3 used the HTBI primer set. TCRdb used MiXCR to reprocess the multiplex PCR reads, holding one entry per CDR3 protein. Here the sample spans over 650,000 distinct CDR3 sequences, 40% to 55% being singletons. The CDR3 contains 16 residues. V was pared by 4 bases and J by 4 bases, with 5 bases of the junction left unmatched. Germline assignment: CDR1 MNHEY and CDR2 SVGAGI. About this clonotype: The antigen remains undetermined.

Sequences were obtained from peripheral blood or thyroid tissue (not recorded which). The clonotype comes from an adult man with Graves' disease, either hyperthyroidism or ophthalmopathy (not recorded which). This chain links TRBV6-5 with TRBJ2-7; 15 nucleotides align to TRBD2. CDR3 sequence reads: CASSSRTSGRGYEQYF. CDR3 sequence (DNA): TGTGCCAGCAGTTCCAGGACTAGCGGGAGGGGGTACGAGCAGTACTTC.